This T cell receptor (beta chain) was sequenced during a study of cytomegalovirus exposure and HLA in healthy donors. Looking at the study overall: Among the 350 to 500 donors who were genotyped, about 80% fell in the genetic ancestry cluster that is associated with self-reported Caucasian donors.

This CDR3 spans 16 amino acids. V gave up 0 bases and J gave up 7 bases; unmatched junction bases: 7. CDR1 is MGHRA, CDR2 YSYEKL, per germline. Details on this clone: As yet, its antigen is unknown.

13 Jbeta primers and 60 Vbeta primers were used for the PCR. Method: immunoSEQ multiplex PCR; TCRdb's copy keeps in-frame clones and lacks some. The sample carries 55,000 to 80,000 clones, about four fifths recorded once. Study findings and constraints: In an earlier analysis, about 87% or about 30%: the productive usage of most TCR beta V segments. There were 150 to 200 TCR beta chains listed as cytomegalovirus-associated.

Donors consisted of healthy bone marrow donors. This chain connects TRBV4-1 to TRBJ1-2; 11 bases are shared with TRBD1. The source material was PBMCs. The receptor comes from a woman under 40 in good health and CMV-seronegative. The CDR3 nucleotides read TGCGCCAGCAGCCAAGATCTAGTTGGGACAGGGGGTGGCTACACCTTC. It is translated as CASSQDLVGTGGGYTF.